The 8 T cell receptor beta chains given below trace back to one sample, sequenced in a study of T cell repertoires in cytomegalovirus infection. TCRdb reprocessed the reads via MiXCR and lists one record per CDR3 protein. The sample lists roughly 81,000 distinct CDR3 sequences; roughly 3.7% were seen once. What was sequenced was PBMCs. Receptors originate from a human donor in good health (CMV status not recorded). Some clones in this sample may be carry-over from other donors' samples.

There are many counts of this clonotype. The chain couples TRBV4-3 to TRBJ1-6; D is possibly TRBD1 (5 bases). This CDR3 has 15 residues. V lost 8 bases and J lost 4, with 15 bases in between. Per germline, CDR1 LGHNA and CDR2 YSLEER. The CDR3 nucleotides read TGCGCCAGCCCCCTCGCGGGGGGGTATAATTCACCCCTCCACTTT. Translating it yields CASPLAGGYNSPLHF.

This clonotype showed up many times. The genes are TRBV12-3 or TRBV12-4 and TRBJ2-5; TRBD1 agrees at 9 bases. The trim removed 4 bases at V and 1 base at J, leaving 4 bases unmatched. The CDR3 totals 15 residues. In DNA form, the CDR3 reads TGTGCCAGCAGTTACAGGGGGCGCGCCCAAGAGACCCAGTACTTC. It codes for CASSYRGRAQETQYF.

Many counts were recorded for this clonotype. V is TRBV6-6 and J is TRBJ2-5; D is ambiguous. V was clipped by 8 bases and J by 5 bases, with 6 bases between them. Germline V gene sequence: CDR1 MNHNY, CDR2 SVGAGI (reference sequence). The CDR3 runs to 10 residues. The CDR3 sequence: CASGVETQYF. The CDR3 coding sequence is TGTGCCAGCGGAGTTGAGACCCAGTACTTC.

This clonotype was seen at least ten times. The chain combines TRBV25-1 with TRBJ1-3; D is unclear. Germline-derived CDR1 and CDR2 are MGHDK and SYGVNS. CDR3 length equals 16 residues. Trimming took 4 bases from V and 0 from J, leaving 13 bases between them. DNA for the CDR3: TGTGCCAGCAGTGGGGAGAAGGGTCACTCTGGAAACACCATATATTTT. Protein sequence: CASSGEKGHSGNTIYF. Combining the CDR3 with reference TRBV25-1 and TRBJ1-3 gives the whole variable domain EADIYQTPRYLVIGTGKKITLECSQTMGHDKMYWYQQDPGMELHLIHYSYGVNSTEKGDLSSESTVSRIRTEHFPLTLESARPSHTSQYLCASSGEKGHSGNTIYFGEGSWLTVV.

In the case of this clonotype: The junction does not match germline at one end; this may be a read error. The chain links TRBV28 to TRBJ2-1, with 9 bases matching TRBD1. The CDR3 runs to 16 residues. The germline V gene has CDR1 MDHEN and CDR2 SYDVKM. The CDR3 sequence: CASSIGTGTSYNDQFF. The DNA for the CDR3 is TGTGCCAGCAGTATTGGGACAGGGACTTCCTACAATGATCAGTTCTTC.

This clonotype was observed many times. V usage is TRBV7-2 and J usage is TRBJ2-6, with D uncertain. V was shortened by 5 bases and J by 0 bases, with 11 bases between the two germline ends. The CDR3 runs 16 residues. The germline V gene encodes CDR1 SGHTA and CDR2 FQGNSA. The CDR3 loop reads CASSRQTSSGANVLTF. The CDR3 nucleotides are TGTGCCAGCAGCCGGCAGACAAGCTCTGGGGCCAACGTCCTGACTTTC.

The V and J genes are TRBV9 and TRBJ1-1, with D perhaps matching TRBD1 (5 bases). Germline V gene lookup returns CDR1 SGDLS and CDR2 YYNGEE. The CDR3 length is 15 residues. V dropped 4 bases and J dropped 4 bases, with 17 bases sitting between them. The CDR3 sequence: CASSSRAYGGTEAFF. CDR3 sequence (DNA): TGTGCCAGCAGCTCCCGAGCTTATGGGGGCACTGAAGCTTTCTTT.

This clonotype was found many times. V gene TRBV12-3 or TRBV12-4 combines with J gene TRBJ2-3, with 7 bases matching TRBD2. V shed 8 bases and J 0 bases; nucleotides not matched to a gene: 8. This CDR3 has 15 amino acids. CDR3 region: CASATGRRSTDTQYF. The CDR3 DNA is TGTGCCAGCGCTACCGGGAGGAGGAGCACAGATACGCAGTATTTT.